This T cell receptor beta chain derives from a study of CD8 T cells in ankylosing spondylitis. Study-wide results and caveats: Disease-linked clones were reportedly significantly enriched in matched ankylosing spondylitis synovial fluid. Disease-linked clones displayed a CD8+ phenotype and appeared relatively rarely in peripheral blood. Among TCR beta sequences, a motif of fewer than 10 highly homologous variants appeared characteristic of ankylosing spondylitis blood.

Worth noting for this clonotype: Its antigen is as yet unknown.

V lost 4 bases and J lost 5, with 12 bases in between. Germline CDR1 is SGHVS and CDR2 is FQNEAQ. There are 14 residues in the CDR3. The TCR beta libraries were generated through quantitative 5'-RACE incorporating molecular barcodes. Via MiXCR, TCRdb re-called the 5' RACE reads, giving one row per CDR3 protein. Of about 500,000 distinct CDR3 sequences listed, roughly 13% are singletons. The TCR sequence derives from a male donor with ankylosing spondylitis. This chain connects TRBV7-8 to TRBJ2-1, with unresolved D. The specimen sequenced was blood, either unsorted or a sorted T cell fraction (not recorded which). DNA for the CDR3: TGTGCCAGCAGCTACCTCGGGCCAAACAATGAGCAGTTCTTC. Residues: CASSYLGPNNEQFF.